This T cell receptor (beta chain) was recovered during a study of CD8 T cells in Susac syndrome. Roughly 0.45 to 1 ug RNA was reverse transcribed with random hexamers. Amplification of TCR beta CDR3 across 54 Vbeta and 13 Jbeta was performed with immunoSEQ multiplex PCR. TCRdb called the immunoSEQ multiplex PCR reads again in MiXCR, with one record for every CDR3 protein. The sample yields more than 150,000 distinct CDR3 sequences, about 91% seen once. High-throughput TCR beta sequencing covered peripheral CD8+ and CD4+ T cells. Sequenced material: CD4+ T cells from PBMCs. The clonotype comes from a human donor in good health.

This CDR3 is CASSLVPTLSYEQYF. CDR3 DNA sequence: TGTGCCAGCAGCTTAGTACCGACCCTCTCGTACGAGCAGTACTTC. The rearrangement joins TRBV7-9 to TRBJ2-7; D remains unclear. Germline-derived CDR1 and CDR2 are SEHNR and FQNEAQ (reference sequence). V lost 1 base and J lost 4, with 14 bases in between. The CDR3 is 15 residues long. The full variable domain, rest sourced from reference TRBV7-9 and TRBJ2-7, is DTGVSQNPRHKITKRGQNVTFRCDPISEHNRLYWYRQTLGQGPEFLTYFQNEAQLEKSRLLSDRFSAERPKGSFSTLEIQRTEQGDSAMYLCASSLVPTLSYEQYFGPGTRLTVT.